The sequence of this TCR beta chain was determined in a study of blood T cell repertoires in COVID-19. For the study at large: PBMCs, B-cell-depleted T cells, or T cells were the source of the cDNA or gDNA that made up the material.

The authors' processing: Amplification with reference gene primers provided the estimates of nucleated cell counts. Sequencing was performed with immunoSEQ multiplex PCR; in TCRdb, only in-frame clones are kept and a portion is missing. The V and J calls and clone size come from that table; D and trimming were worked out from the DNA. In the table there are 200,000 to 300,000 clones, 70% to 90% of which are singletons. Source material: peripheral blood. This TCR was recovered from a woman in her 40s with acute or convalescent COVID-19.

The CDR3 DNA is TGCAGCGTTGATAGTACAGGCGGAGGGGAAAAACTGTTTTTT. Translating it yields CSVDSTGGGEKLFF. This chain joins TRBV29-1 and TRBJ1-4; D might be TRBD1 (5 bases). Per the germline V gene, CDR1 is SQVTM and CDR2 is ANQGSEA. The CDR3 totals 14 residues. With 3 bases removed from V and 8 bases from J, the gap between germline ends came to 16 bases.